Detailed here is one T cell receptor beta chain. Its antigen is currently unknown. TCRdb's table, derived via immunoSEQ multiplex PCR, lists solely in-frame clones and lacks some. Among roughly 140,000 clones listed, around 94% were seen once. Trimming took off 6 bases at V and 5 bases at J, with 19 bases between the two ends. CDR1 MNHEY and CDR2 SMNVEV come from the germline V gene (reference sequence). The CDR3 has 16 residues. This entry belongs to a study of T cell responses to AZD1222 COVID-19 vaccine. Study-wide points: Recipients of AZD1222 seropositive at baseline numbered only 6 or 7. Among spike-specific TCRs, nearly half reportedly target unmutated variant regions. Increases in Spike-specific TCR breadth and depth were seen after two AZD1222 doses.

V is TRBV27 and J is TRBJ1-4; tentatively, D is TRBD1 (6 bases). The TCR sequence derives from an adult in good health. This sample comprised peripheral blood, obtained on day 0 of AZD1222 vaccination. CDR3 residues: CASSRSPTGPNEKLFF. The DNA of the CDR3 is TGTGCCAGCAGCCGCTCGCCGACAGGACCAAATGAAAAACTGTTTTTT.